This entry lists 9 T cell receptor beta chains sequenced from one sample in a study of T cell repertoires in cytomegalovirus infection. These receptors' targets are unknown. TCRdb itself ran the reads through MiXCR, one entry per CDR3 protein. The table lists 300,000 to 400,000 distinct CDR3 sequences, more than 20% of them singletons. The source material was cultured PBMCs, sampled from culture after CMV antigen stimulation. The source is a human donor in good health (CMV status not recorded). Some clones in this sample may be carry-over from other donors' samples.

The chain uses TRBV3-1 and TRBJ1-2, with D possibly TRBD1 on 5 matching bases. V was cut by 7 bases and J by 3 bases, with 9 bases left in between. CDR3 size: 12 residues. CDR1 and CDR2 (germline): LGHDT, YNNKEL (reference sequence). Here the CDR3 reads CASTQGYYGYTF. The CDR3, as DNA: TGTGCCAGCACCCAGGGTTACTATGGCTACACCTTC.

This clonotype was detected only a few times. The V gene is TRBV7-9, the J gene TRBJ2-1; 10 bases fit TRBD2. The germline CDR1 and CDR2 sequences are SEHNR and FQNEAQ (reference sequence). The CDR3 consists of 15 residues. Trimming took 4 bases from V and 2 from J; bases not matched to a gene: 2. This CDR3 reads CASSSGLAAYNEQFF. In DNA form, the CDR3 reads TGTGCCAGCAGCTCTGGACTAGCGGCCTACAATGAGCAGTTCTTC. The whole variable domain, filled in from reference TRBV7-9 and TRBJ2-1, reads DTGVSQNPRHKITKRGQNVTFRCDPISEHNRLYWYRQTLGQGPEFLTYFQNEAQLEKSRLLSDRFSAERPKGSFSTLEIQRTEQGDSAMYLCASSSGLAAYNEQFFGPGTRLTVL.

The table lists this clonotype with a few counts. This chain uses TRBV7-3 with TRBJ2-1; 11 bases are a match to TRBD2. Trimming took 7 bases from V and 2 from J; bases not matched to a gene: 16. The germline gives CDR1 SGHTA, CDR2 FQGTGA. CDR3 size: 19 residues. CDR3 sequence reads: CASTFGGLAGGPTYNEQFF. DNA of the CDR3: TGTGCCAGCACTTTTGGGGGGCTAGCGGGAGGTCCTACCTACAATGAGCAGTTCTTC.

This clonotype turned up a few times. The chain employs TRBV11-3 and TRBJ2-1; D gene uncertain. Trimming removed 1 base at V and 8 bases at J, with 6 bases between. The CDR3 is 12 amino acids. Germline-derived CDR1 and CDR2 are SGHNT and YENEEA. The CDR3 loop reads CASSLVGHEQFF. DNA of the CDR3: TGTGCCAGCAGCTTAGTAGGCCATGAGCAGTTCTTC. The variable domain in full, with the rest retrieved from reference TRBV11-3 and TRBJ2-1, is EAGVVQSPRYKIIEKKQPVAFWCNPISGHNTLYWYLQNLGQGPELLIRYENEEAVDDSQLPKDRFSAERLKGVDSTLKIQPAELGDSAVYLCASSLVGHEQFFGPGTRLTVL.

This clonotype was observed at least ten times. The rearrangement links TRBV7-2 to TRBJ1-5; D remains unclear. Germline assignment: CDR1 SGHTA and CDR2 FQGNSA. The ends were cut back, 1 base at V and 0 bases at J, with 7 bases in the middle. The CDR3 runs to 15 residues. CDR3 in DNA: TGTGCCAGCAGCTTAGACAGTTATAGCAATCAGCCCCAGCATTTT. Encoded protein: CASSLDSYSNQPQHF.

This clonotype was seen a few times. The chain carries TRBV27 and TRBJ1-1; D is perhaps TRBD1 (5 bases). V lost 3 bases and J 3 bases, leaving 14 bases between the germline ends. The CDR3 runs to 15 residues. CDR1 is MNHEY, CDR2 SMNVEV, per germline (reference sequence). The CDR3 DNA reads as TGTGCCAGCAGTTTTCTCACCCAGGGCCACACTGAAGCTTTCTTT. Its protein product is CASSFLTQGHTEAFF.

This clonotype was seen more than once but under ten times. The rearrangement links TRBV28 to TRBJ1-2; D not resolved. Trimming removed 7 bases at V and 0 bases at J, with 9 bases between. In germline, CDR1 is MDHEN, CDR2 SYDVKM. CDR3 length: 13 amino acids. The CDR3 sequence: CASNVEPNYGYTF. The CDR3 DNA reads TGTGCCAGCAATGTGGAGCCTAACTATGGCTACACCTTC.

The V and J genes are TRBV5-1 and TRBJ2-7; the match to TRBD1 covers 8 bases. CDR1 and CDR2 (germline): SGHRS, YFSETQ. The CDR3 totals 15 residues. J was trimmed by 4 bases and V by 4 bases; bases with no gene match: 10. CDR3 bases: TGCGCCAGCAGCCTAGGACAGGGCCGCACTTACGAGCAGTACTTC. Amino acid sequence: CASSLGQGRTYEQYF.

V and J are TRBV19 and TRBJ2-1, with 12 bases identical to TRBD2. Germline V gene lookup returns CDR1 LNHDA and CDR2 SQIVND (reference sequence). This CDR3 region has 15 residues. The ends lost 6 bases at V and 3 bases at J; junction bases unmatched: 3. CDR3 bases: TGTGCCAGTAGCATGGGACTAGCGGGCTACAATGAGCAGTTCTTC. It is translated as CASSMGLAGYNEQFF.